The entry below describes one T cell receptor beta chain. This receptor's antigen is unknown. Nothing much larger sits one base from this clone, and base qualities are not available. V sheds 8 bases and J sheds 6 bases, leaving 13 bases between their ends. Spanning cysteine to phenylalanine, the CDR3 consists of 12 amino acids. Only the CDR3 region is kept as DNA, spanning 36 bases read in frame from base 1. The CDR1 and CDR2 encoded by the germline V gene are MNHNS and SASEGT. This specimen belongs to a study of T-cell memory formation after mild COVID-19 (dated by TCRdb to the early 2020s). With respect to the entire study: TCR sequence clusters from the two donors were found to be largely donor specific. Two young, previously healthy adult volunteers, one female and one male, were included in the cohort. Longitudinal TCRalpha and TCRbeta repertoire sequencing tracked T-cell clones expanding and contracting after mild COVID-19 in a couple of donors.

General study outcomes and caveats: From day 15 to 85, contracting clones showed balanced CD4/CD8 phenotypes, whereas a second wave of clones that expanded from day 15 to 37 leaned towards CD4+. Only a couple of mild cases were covered in the study, and larger cohorts including severe cases with pre-infection samples were considered necessary. The detection of some responding clones in pre-infection memory suggests that pre-existing cross-reactive memory T cells joined the SARS-CoV-2 response. Contracting CD4+ clones were located mainly in the CM and EM memory subsets, whereas CD8+ clones were found to be enriched in EMRA. The second-wave clones that peaked on day 37 were not confirmed to be SARS-CoV-2 specific.

PBMCs were isolated by Ficoll-Paque density gradient centrifugation. TCRdb lists the instrument as Illumina NovaSeq 6000. Using 5'RACE with constant-segment primers, TCRalpha and TCRbeta cDNA libraries were constructed, with sample barcodes and unique molecular identifiers added in the process. Trizol reagent was used to extract RNA from every sample. Libraries were amplified in two PCR steps, with a second sample barcode and Illumina TruSeq adapters added in the second step. Sequencing of the libraries was done on an Illumina NovaSeq, producing 2 x 150 bp paired-end reads. The study's own analysis went as follows. Reads were demultiplexed and collapsed into UMI-guided consensus sequences with migec v1.2.7. With mixcr v2.1.11, UMI consensuses were aligned to TRA and TRB V and J templates and assembled into clonotypes. A clonotype was counted as expanded or contracted only if both edgeR and NoisET called the change significant, with noise models trained on biological replicates. For edgeR calls, the cutoffs were a false discovery rate-adjusted p below 0.01 and a log2 fold-change threshold of 1. PCA with hierarchical clustering of max-normalized trajectories of the 1000 most abundant clonotypes was used as exploratory dynamics analysis. Each responding clone was given a CD4 or CD8 phenotype based on the CD4+ and CD8+ repertoires, which had been sequenced separately. TCRdb trimmed the raw reads at Q25, called clones with MiXCR and kept productive beta chains. For every CDR3 protein sequence, its rows merge into one entry that carries the most common genes and DNA. The V and J calls and clone size come from TCRdb's table, not from the authors' own analysis. The sample data list 400,000 to 500,000 distinct CDR3 sequences, and 20% of these were observed just once. Of the sample, 8.4% is held by the ten largest clones.

Sequenced: PBMCs or a T cell subset sorted from them (not recorded which). The clonotype comes from an adult woman who had mild COVID-19 (a few samples of this study predate the infection). The sample titles of this study are shuffled in the database, so cell type and time point are left out; the donor was told from shared clones. The rearrangement joined TRBV6-1 to TRBJ1-1, with a weak D call of TRBD1 (6 bases match). At the DNA level, the sequence is TGTGCCAGCGCGGGGGGCTGGGCTGAAGCTTTCTTT. This gives the protein CASAGGWAEAFF.